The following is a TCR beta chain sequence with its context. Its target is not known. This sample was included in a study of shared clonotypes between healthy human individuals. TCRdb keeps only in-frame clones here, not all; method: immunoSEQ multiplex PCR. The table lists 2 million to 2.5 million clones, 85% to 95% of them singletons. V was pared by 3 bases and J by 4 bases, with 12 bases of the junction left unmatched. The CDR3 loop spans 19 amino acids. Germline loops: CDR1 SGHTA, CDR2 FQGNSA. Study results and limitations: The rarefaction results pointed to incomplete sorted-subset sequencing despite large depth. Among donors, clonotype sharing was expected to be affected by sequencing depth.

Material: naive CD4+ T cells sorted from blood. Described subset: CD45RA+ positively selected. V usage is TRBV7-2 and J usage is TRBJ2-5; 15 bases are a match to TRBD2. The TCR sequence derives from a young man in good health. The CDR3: CASSFPRTSGRAGLETQYF. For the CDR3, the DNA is TGTGCCAGCAGCTTTCCCCGGACTAGCGGGAGGGCAGGTCTAGAGACCCAGTACTTC.